This T cell receptor (beta chain) derives from a study of blood T cells in healthy people across ages. Together with a sample-barcoded 5' primer, a J-beta primer mix was included in a second PCR lasting roughly 6 to 12 cycles. TCRdb fed the 5' RACE reads into MiXCR, producing one record per CDR3 protein. The profile shows about a million distinct CDR3 sequences, around 49% of them singletons. The germline CDR1 and CDR2 sequences are MNHEY and SMNVEV (reference sequence). The CDR3 sequence is 15 residues long. V was shortened by 7 bases and J by 4 bases, with 19 bases between the two germline ends. The V and J genes are TRBV27 and TRBJ1-1; TRBD1 is a possible D gene (5 bases). This TCR derives from a man younger than 40 in good health. Input material: blood. DNA for the CDR3: TGTGCCAGCACCCCTGAGTGGACCGGGGGCACTGAAGCTTTCTTT. Translated: CASTPEWTGGTEAFF.